The 11 T cell receptor beta chains below all came from one sample that was sequenced in a study of blood T cells in healthy people across ages. The second PCR ran roughly 6 to 12 cycles with a sample-barcoded 5' primer and J-beta primers. TCRdb reprocessed the 5' RACE reads with MiXCR, giving one entry per CDR3 protein. Among approximately 700,000 distinct CDR3 sequences listed, 32% were seen once. The sequencing sample was made of blood. These receptors came from a woman at least 80 years old in good health.

This clonotype has a count of ten or more. The chain is built from TRBV6-2 or TRBV6-3 and TRBJ2-3; 7 nucleotides match TRBD1. J was trimmed by 5 bases and V by 6 bases; bases with no gene match: 8. Germline CDR1 MNHEY, CDR2 SVGEGT. This CDR3 is built from 14 residues. The CDR3 nucleotides read TGTGCCAGCAGCCTATCGACAGGGCGAGATACGCAGTATTTT. Translating it yields CASSLSTGRDTQYF.

This clonotype was counted ten times or more. The CDR3 spells CSARLSVGKLFF. The CDR3 DNA sequence: TGCAGTGCACGACTGTCCGTGGGAAAACTGTTTTTT. The V call is TRBV20-1, the J call TRBJ1-4; D is uncertain. The CDR3 is made up of 12 amino acids. The V and J ends lost 6 bases and 10 bases respectively, with 15 bases between them. Germline V gene data show CDR1 as DFQATT and CDR2 as SNEGSKA (reference sequence).

In its sample, this clonotype was seen many times. The chain carries TRBV12-3 or TRBV12-4 and TRBJ2-3; a weak D match, TRBD2 (5 bases). V gave up 4 bases and J gave up 0 bases, with 11 bases separating them. The length of the CDR3 is 15 residues. The CDR3 region has the DNA TGTGCCAGCAGTTGGCGGGCATCTAGCACAGATACGCAGTATTTT. Its translation is CASSWRASSTDTQYF.

This clonotype was seen only a few times. The rearrangement uses TRBV28 and TRBJ1-6; 11 bases agree with TRBD1. V shed 6 bases and J 9 bases; nucleotides not matched to a gene: 7. The CDR3 consists of 15 residues. The V gene's germline CDR1 is MDHEN and CDR2 SYDVKM. CDR3 amino acids: CASRIADRGRSPLHF. The DNA for the CDR3 is TGTGCCAGCAGAATTGCGGACAGGGGGCGTTCACCCCTCCACTTT.

The chain has TRBV7-2 and TRBJ1-1, with TRBD1 matching 8 bases. CDR1 and CDR2 from the germline V gene are SGHTA and FQGNSA. CDR3 length equals 16 residues. V shed 5 bases and J 8 bases; nucleotides not matched to a gene: 16. CDR3 region: CASSPRTGFVVKEAFF. The CDR3 nucleotides are TGTGCCAGCAGCCCTAGGACAGGGTTCGTGGTTAAGGAAGCTTTCTTT.

In this sample, this clonotype turned up many times. The chain links TRBV7-8 to TRBJ2-1; weak D call: TRBD1 (6 bases). Trimming stripped 7 bases from V and 8 bases from J, with 6 bases between. This CDR3 comprises 10 residues. Germline-derived CDR1 and CDR2 are SGHVS and FQNEAQ. The CDR3 nucleotides are TGTGCCAGCAACAGGGATGAGCAGTTCTTC. This codes for CASNRDEQFF.

This clonotype was detected ten times or more. This sequence joins TRBV18 and TRBJ2-1; D is undetermined. From germline, CDR1 is KGHSH and CDR2 LQKENI. The CDR3 sequence is 14 residues long. V was pared by 0 bases and J by 3 bases, with 6 bases between. The CDR3: CASSPPASYNEQFF. The CDR3 nucleotides read TGTGCCAGCTCACCACCGGCCAGCTACAATGAGCAGTTCTTC.

This clonotype was counted at least ten times. V gene TRBV7-2 combines with J gene TRBJ1-5, with TRBD1 matching 8 bases. The CDR3 is 15 amino acids. Germline V CDR1 and CDR2: SGHTA, FQGNSA. With V trimmed by 6 bases and J by 6 bases, 10 bases remained unmatched. Here the CDR3 reads CASRPWTGKSQPQHF. CDR3 DNA: TGTGCCAGCAGACCGTGGACAGGGAAGAGTCAGCCCCAGCATTTT.

The table lists this clonotype with a count of one. This chain uses TRBV6-2 or TRBV6-3 with TRBJ1-4, with 12 positions matching TRBD1. Germline CDR1 and CDR2: MNHEY and SVGEGT. The CDR3 is 15 amino acids. Losses at the gene ends were 4 bases for V and 8 bases for J; bases not matched to a gene: 5. The DNA of the CDR3 is TGTGCCAGCAGTTCCCCGGGACAGGGGGCCGAAAAACTGTTTTTT. It translates to CASSSPGQGAEKLFF.

This clonotype was counted ten times or more. The chain recombines TRBV7-9 with TRBJ2-7; unclear D gene. CDR1 and CDR2 from the germline V gene are SEHNR and FQNEAQ (reference sequence). V was pared by 5 bases and J by 0 bases, with 14 bases between. The CDR3 length is 15 residues. CDR3 DNA sequence: TGTGCCAGCAGCCCGATAAAGGGCAGCTCCTACGAGCAGTACTTC. Protein sequence: CASSPIKGSSYEQYF.

CDR3: CASNVGYGANVLTF. Here the CDR3 DNA reads TGTGCCAGCAATGTAGGGTACGGGGCCAACGTCCTGACTTTC. V usage is TRBV28 and J usage is TRBJ2-6, with D uncertain. Deletions cut 7 bases from V and 4 bases from J, with 11 bases between. Germline V gives CDR1 MDHEN, CDR2 SYDVKM. The CDR3 extends over 14 amino acids.